These T cell receptor beta chains were read from a single sample in a study of Graves' ophthalmopathy and Graves' hyperthyroidism. TCRdb independently ran MiXCR on the multiplex PCR reads; one entry per CDR3 protein. This repertoire shows 350,000 to 400,000 distinct CDR3 sequences, roughly 14% found once; its top ten account for roughly 7%. Sequencing input: peripheral blood. The receptors here all came from a woman aged 18-29 years with stable Graves' hyperthyroidism. CDR3s include the opening cysteine and the closing phenylalanine or tryptophan. D genes are given only for firm matches. Not every row has a clone size; where given, it reads once, few, many or a size class.

v_call	d_call	clone_size	cdr3_length	j_call	cdr3_aa	cdr3_nt
TRBV12-3/TRBV12-4	NA	NA	15	TRBJ1-6	CASRTRADYNSPLHF	TGTGCCAGCAGGACAAGAGCAGACTATAATTCACCCCTCCACTTT
TRBV15	NA	many	13	TRBJ2-2	CATSAENTGELFF	TGTGCCACCAGCGCTGAGAACACCGGGGAGCTGTTTTTT
TRBV6-5	TRBD1	many	15	TRBJ1-2	CASSYLGPGGYGYTF	TGTGCCAGCAGTTACCTCGGCCCAGGGGGCTATGGCTACACCTTC
TRBV19	NA	many	14	TRBJ1-2	CASSIAPARYGYTF	TGTGCCAGTAGTATAGCCCCGGCTAGGTATGGCTACACCTTC
TRBV6-1	NA	many	12	TRBJ2-7	CASSRPGVEQYF	TGTGCCAGCAGTCGCCCAGGGGTCGAGCAGTACTTC
TRBV6-5	TRBD1	many	17	TRBJ2-7	CASRPRRTGGRYYEQYF	TGTGCCAGCAGACCGAGAAGGACAGGGGGCCGTTACTACGAGCAGTACTTC
TRBV12-3/TRBV12-4	NA	NA	14	TRBJ1-1	CASRKDGMNTEAFF	TGTGCCAGCAGGAAGGACGGGATGAACACTGAAGCTTTCTTT
TRBV13	NA	many	14	TRBJ1-6	CASSSGQYNSPLHF	TGTGCCAGCAGCTCAGGACAGTATAATTCACCCCTCCACTTT
TRBV12-3/TRBV12-4	TRBD2	many	15	TRBJ2-5	CASSNQRGGQETQYF	TGTGCCAGCAGTAATCAGCGGGGGGGCCAAGAGACCCAGTACTTC
TRBV4-2	TRBD1	many	14	TRBJ1-6	CASSRQGVGSPLHF	TGTGCCAGCAGCCGGCAGGGGGTAGGATCACCCCTCCACTTT
TRBV6-2/TRBV6-3	NA	few	13	TRBJ2-7	CASTITGPYEQYF	TGTGCCAGCACCATCACGGGACCTTACGAGCAGTACTTC
TRBV19	NA	many	12	TRBJ1-1	CAGGGRGTEAFF	TGTGCCGGGGGTGGACGGGGCACTGAAGCTTTCTTT
TRBV12-5	NA	NA	15	TRBJ2-7	CASGLPRTTPYEQYF	TGTGCTAGTGGTTTGCCACGGACAACACCCTACGAGCAGTACTTC
TRBV4-2	NA	few	17	TRBJ1-3	CASSPSRGGLSGNTIYF	TGTGCCAGCAGCCCAAGCCGAGGGGGTCTCTCTGGAAACACCATATATTTT
TRBV12-3/TRBV12-4	NA	many	14	TRBJ2-7	CASSLTGRVYEQYF	TGTGCCAGCAGCCTGACAGGGAGGGTTTACGAGCAGTACTTC
TRBV27	NA	many	14	TRBJ1-1	CASSFERVGTEAFF	TGTGCCAGCAGTTTCGAGCGGGTAGGCACTGAAGCTTTCTTT
TRBV6-4	NA	once	17	TRBJ2-7	CASRDQMASRAPYEQYF	TGTGCCAGCAGAGACCAGATGGCTAGCCGAGCCCCCTACGAGCAGTACTTC